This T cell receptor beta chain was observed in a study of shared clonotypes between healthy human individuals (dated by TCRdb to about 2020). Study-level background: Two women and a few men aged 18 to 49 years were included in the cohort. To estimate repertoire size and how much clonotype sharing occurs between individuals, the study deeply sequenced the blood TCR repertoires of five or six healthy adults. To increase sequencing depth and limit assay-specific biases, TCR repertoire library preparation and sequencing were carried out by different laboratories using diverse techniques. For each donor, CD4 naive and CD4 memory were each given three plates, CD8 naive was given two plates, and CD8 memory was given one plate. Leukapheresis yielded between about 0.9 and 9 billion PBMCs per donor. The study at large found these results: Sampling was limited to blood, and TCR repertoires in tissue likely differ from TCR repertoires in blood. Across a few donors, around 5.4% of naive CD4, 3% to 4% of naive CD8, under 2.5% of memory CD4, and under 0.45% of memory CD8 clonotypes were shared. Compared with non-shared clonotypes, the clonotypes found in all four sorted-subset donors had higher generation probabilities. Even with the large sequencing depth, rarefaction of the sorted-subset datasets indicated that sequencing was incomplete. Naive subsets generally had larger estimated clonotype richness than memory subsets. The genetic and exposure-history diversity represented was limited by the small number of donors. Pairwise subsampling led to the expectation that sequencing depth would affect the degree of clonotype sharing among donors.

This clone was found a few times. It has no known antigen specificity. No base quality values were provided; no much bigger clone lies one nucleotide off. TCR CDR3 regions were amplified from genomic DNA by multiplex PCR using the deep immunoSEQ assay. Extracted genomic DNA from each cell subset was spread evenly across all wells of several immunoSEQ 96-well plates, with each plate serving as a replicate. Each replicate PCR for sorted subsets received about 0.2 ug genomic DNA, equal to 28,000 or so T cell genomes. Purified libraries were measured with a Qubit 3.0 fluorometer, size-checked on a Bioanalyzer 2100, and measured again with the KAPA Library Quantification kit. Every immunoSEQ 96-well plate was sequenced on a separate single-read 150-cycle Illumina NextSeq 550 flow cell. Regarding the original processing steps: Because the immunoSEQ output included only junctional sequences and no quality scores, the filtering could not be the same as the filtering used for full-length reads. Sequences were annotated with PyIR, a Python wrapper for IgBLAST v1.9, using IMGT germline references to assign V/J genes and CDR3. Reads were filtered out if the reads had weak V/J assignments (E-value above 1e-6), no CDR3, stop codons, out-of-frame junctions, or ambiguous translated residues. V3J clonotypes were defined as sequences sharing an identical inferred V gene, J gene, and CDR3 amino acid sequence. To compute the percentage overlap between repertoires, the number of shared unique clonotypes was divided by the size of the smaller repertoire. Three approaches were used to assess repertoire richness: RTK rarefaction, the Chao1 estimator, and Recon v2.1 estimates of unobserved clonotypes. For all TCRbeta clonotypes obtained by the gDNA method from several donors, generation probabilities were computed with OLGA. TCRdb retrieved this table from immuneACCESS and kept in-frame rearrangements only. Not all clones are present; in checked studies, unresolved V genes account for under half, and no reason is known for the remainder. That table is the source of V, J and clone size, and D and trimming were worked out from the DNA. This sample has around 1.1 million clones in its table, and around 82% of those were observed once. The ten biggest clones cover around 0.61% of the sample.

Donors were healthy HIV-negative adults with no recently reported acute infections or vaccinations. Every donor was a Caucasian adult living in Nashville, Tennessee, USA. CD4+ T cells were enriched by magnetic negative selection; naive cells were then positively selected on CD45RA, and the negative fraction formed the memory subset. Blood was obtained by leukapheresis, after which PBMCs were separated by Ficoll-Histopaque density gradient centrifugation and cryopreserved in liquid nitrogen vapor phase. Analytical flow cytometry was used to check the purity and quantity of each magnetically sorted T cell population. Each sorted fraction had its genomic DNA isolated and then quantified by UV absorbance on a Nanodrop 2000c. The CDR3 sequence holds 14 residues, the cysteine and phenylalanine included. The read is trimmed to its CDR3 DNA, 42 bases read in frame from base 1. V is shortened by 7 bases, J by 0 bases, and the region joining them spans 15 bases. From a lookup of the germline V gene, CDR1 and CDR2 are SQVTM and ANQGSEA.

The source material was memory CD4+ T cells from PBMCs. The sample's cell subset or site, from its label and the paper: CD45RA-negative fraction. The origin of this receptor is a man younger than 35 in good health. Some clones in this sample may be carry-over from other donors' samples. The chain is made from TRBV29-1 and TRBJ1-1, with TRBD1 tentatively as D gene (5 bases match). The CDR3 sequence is CSAQGTVMNTEAFF. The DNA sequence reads TGCAGCGCCCAGGGTACAGTTATGAACACTGAAGCTTTCTTT.